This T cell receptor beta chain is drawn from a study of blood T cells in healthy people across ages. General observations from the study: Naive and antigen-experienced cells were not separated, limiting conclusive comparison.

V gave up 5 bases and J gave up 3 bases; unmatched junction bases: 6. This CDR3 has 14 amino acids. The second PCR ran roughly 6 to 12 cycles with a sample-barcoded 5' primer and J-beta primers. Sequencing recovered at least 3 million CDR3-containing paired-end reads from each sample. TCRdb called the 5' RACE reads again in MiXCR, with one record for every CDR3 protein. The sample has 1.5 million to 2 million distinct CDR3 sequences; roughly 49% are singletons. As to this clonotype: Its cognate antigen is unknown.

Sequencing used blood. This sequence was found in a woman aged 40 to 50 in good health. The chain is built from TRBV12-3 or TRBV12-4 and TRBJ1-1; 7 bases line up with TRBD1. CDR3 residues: CASSHRGKDTEAFF. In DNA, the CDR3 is TGTGCCAGCAGTCACAGGGGTAAGGACACTGAAGCTTTCTTT.